This is a list of T cell receptor beta chains from one sample in a study of blood T cell repertoires in COVID-19. Only in-frame clones appear in the TCRdb table, and some are missing; sequencing was by immunoSEQ multiplex PCR. The sample lists 55,000 to 80,000 clones; approximately 80% were seen once. The specimen sequenced was peripheral blood. These receptors all stem from a man in his 60s with COVID-19, enrolled during active disease. The CDR3 runs from the conserved cysteine through the conserved F or W. A D gene is named only where the DNA matches it firmly. Expanded clones get a size class; other rows say once, few or many, or leave the size out.

CDR3 DNA	CDR3 protein	J gene	clone size	V gene	D gene
TGTGCCACCCGGACTAGCGGGGTGGTCGGGGAGCTGTTTTTT	CATRTSGVVGELFF	TRBJ2-2	.	TRBV3-1/TRBV3-2	TRBD2
TGCGCCAGCAGCTACGGAGTAGAAACAGATACGCAGTATTTT	CASSYGVETDTQYF	TRBJ2-3	.	TRBV5-1	.
TGTGCCAGCAGCGTAGGTGCCGAGGATCCCTATGGCTACACCTTC	CASSVGAEDPYGYTF	TRBJ1-2	.	TRBV9	.
TGTGCCAGCAGTTCCCCGACAGGGGGCACCTACGAGCAGTACTTC	CASSSPTGGTYEQYF	TRBJ2-7	.	TRBV28	TRBD1
TGTGCCAGCAGCTTAGCCCACAGGGGAGGAAACACTGAAGCTTTCTTT	CASSLAHRGGNTEAFF	TRBJ1-1	.	TRBV11-2	TRBD1
TGTGCCAGCTCGCAGACAGGGTTTGGGGCCAACGTCCTGACTTTC	CASSQTGFGANVLTF	TRBJ2-6	.	TRBV18	TRBD1
TGTGCCAGCAGCTTAGGGGGCCTTCCGAACACCGGGGAGCTGTTTTTT	CASSLGGLPNTGELFF	TRBJ2-2	.	TRBV7-9	.
TGTGCCAGCAGCCCCCCTTCCGGTTACTCCTACAATGAGCAGTTCTTC	CASSPPSGYSYNEQFF	TRBJ2-1	.	TRBV7-2	.
TGTGCCAGCAGTTGGCAGCGGGGGGGCTTGCGGACCCAGTACTTC	CASSWQRGGLRTQYF	TRBJ2-5	.	TRBV6-5	TRBD2
TGTGCCAGCAGCTTTGAACAGGAGCGTGGCTACACCTTC	CASSFEQERGYTF	TRBJ1-2	once	TRBV5-4	.
TGTGCCAGCACCGGGACTAACGGCTACACCTTC	CASTGTNGYTF	TRBJ1-2	.	TRBV9	.
TGTGCCAGCAGTGAAGCAGGGGTTGAGACCCAGTACTTC	CASSEAGVETQYF	TRBJ2-5	.	TRBV25-1	.
TGTGCCAGCAGCCCCAAGGGACTAGCGGGAGTTTCCGACTACGAGCAGTACTTC	CASSPKGLAGVSDYEQYF	TRBJ2-7	.	TRBV4-2	TRBD2
TGCGCCAGCAGCGGGGGGTCGTACGAGCAGTACTTC	CASSGGSYEQYF	TRBJ2-7	few	TRBV10-1	TRBD2
TGTGCCAGCAGTGAGCTGAGATATAGCAATCAGCCCCAGCATTTT	CASSELRYSNQPQHF	TRBJ1-5	.	TRBV6-1	.
TGCGCCAGCAGTGAGAACAGGGTTTGGGATACGCAGTATTTT	CASSENRVWDTQYF	TRBJ2-3	.	TRBV10-1	.
TGTGCCAGCAGATTAGCGGTGAACACCGGGGAGCTGTTTTTT	CASRLAVNTGELFF	TRBJ2-2	once	TRBV2	.
TGTGCCACCAGTGATTTGTCAGGGGCGAGCCCGAACACCGGGGAGCTGTTTTTT	CATSDLSGASPNTGELFF	TRBJ2-2	.	TRBV24-1	.
TGCGCCAGCAGCTTGGAAGGGGCTGATAACTATGGCTACACCTTC	CASSLEGADNYGYTF	TRBJ1-2	few	TRBV5-1	.
TGCGCCAGCGCCACGATGGCGGTGACTCAGGATACGCAGTATTTT	CASATMAVTQDTQYF	TRBJ2-3	.	TRBV5-1	.
TGTGCCAGCAGTAACTTGAGGGATTCTGAGCAGTTCTTC	CASSNLRDSEQFF	TRBJ2-1	.	TRBV28	.
TGTGCCTGCCTTCGACTAGCCGTCGTCACAGATACGCAGTATTTT	CACLRLAVVTDTQYF	TRBJ2-3	.	TRBV6-5	TRBD2